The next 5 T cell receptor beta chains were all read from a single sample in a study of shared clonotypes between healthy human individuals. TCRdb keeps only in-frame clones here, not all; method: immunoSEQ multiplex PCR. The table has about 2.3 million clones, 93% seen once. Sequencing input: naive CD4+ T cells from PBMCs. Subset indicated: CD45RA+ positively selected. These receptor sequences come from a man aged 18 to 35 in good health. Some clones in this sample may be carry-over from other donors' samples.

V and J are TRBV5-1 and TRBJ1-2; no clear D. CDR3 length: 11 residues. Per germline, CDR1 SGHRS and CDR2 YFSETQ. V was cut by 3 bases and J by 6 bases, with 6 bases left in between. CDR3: CASSSGDGYTF. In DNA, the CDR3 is TGCGCCAGCAGCTCGGGCGATGGCTACACCTTC.

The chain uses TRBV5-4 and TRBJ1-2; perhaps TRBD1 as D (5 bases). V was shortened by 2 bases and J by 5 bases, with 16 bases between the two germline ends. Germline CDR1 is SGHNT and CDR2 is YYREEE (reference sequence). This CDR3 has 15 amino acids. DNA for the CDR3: TGTGCCAGCAGCTTAGCCAGACAGCATGCTTATGGCTACACCTTC. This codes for CASSLARQHAYGYTF.

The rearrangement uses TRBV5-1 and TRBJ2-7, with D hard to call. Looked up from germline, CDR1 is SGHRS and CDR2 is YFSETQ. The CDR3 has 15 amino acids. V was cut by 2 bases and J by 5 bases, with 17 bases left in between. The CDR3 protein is CASSLMRGAADEQYF. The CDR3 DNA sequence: TGCGCCAGCAGCTTAATGCGCGGAGCCGCCGACGAGCAGTACTTC.

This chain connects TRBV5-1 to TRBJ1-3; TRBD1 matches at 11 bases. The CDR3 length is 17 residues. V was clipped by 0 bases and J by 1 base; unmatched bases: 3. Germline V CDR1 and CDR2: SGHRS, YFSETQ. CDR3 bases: TGCGCCAGCAGCTTGGTAGGACAGGGGGCATCTGGAAACACCATATATTTT. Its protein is CASSLVGQGASGNTIYF.

In nucleotides, the CDR3 is TGTGCCAGCAGCTTACCCAGCAGCTCCTACGAGCAGTACTTC. It encodes CASSLPSSSYEQYF. The rearrangement uses TRBV11-1 and TRBJ2-7, with unresolved D. Germline assignment: CDR1 SGHAT and CDR2 FQDESV (reference sequence). V was clipped by 2 bases and J by 0 bases, with 8 bases between them. This CDR3 contains 14 residues.